This T cell receptor (beta chain) was identified during a study of identical twins. TCRdb redid the calling of the 5' RACE reads with MiXCR, one entry per CDR3 protein. The table lists around 490,000 distinct CDR3 sequences, 13% to 15% of them singletons, with approximately 0.98% in the top ten. V lost 0 bases and J 7 bases, leaving 2 bases between the germline ends. The germline gives CDR1 SGDLS, CDR2 YYNGEE. CDR3 length: 11 amino acids. This clonotype has at least ten counts. The sample also formed part of further work on yellow fever vaccine responses in identical twins.

This TCR derives from a young woman in good health. Sequencing used CD4+ T cells sorted from blood. The chain has TRBV9 and TRBJ2-1; no clear D gene. In DNA form, the CDR3 reads TGTGCCAGCAGCGTAGTAAATGAGCAGTTCTTC. Residues: CASSVVNEQFF.